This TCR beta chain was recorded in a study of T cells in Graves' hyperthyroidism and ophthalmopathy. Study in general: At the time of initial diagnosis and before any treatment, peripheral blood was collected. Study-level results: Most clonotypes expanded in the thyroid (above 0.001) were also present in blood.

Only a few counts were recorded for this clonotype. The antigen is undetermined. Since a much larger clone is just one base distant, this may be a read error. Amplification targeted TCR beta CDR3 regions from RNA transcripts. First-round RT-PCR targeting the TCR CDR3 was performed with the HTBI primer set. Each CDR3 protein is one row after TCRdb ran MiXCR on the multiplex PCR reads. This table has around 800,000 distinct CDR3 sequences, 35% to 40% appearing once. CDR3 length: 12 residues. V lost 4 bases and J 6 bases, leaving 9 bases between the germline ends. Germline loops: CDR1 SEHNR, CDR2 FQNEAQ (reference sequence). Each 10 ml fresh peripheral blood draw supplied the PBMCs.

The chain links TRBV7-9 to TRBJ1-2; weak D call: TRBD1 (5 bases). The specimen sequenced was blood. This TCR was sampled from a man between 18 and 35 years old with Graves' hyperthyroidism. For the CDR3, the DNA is TGTGCCAGCAGCTCAAAACAGGATGGCTACACCTTC. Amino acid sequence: CASSSKQDGYTF. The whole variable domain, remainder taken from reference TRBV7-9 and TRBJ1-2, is DTGVSQNPRHKITKRGQNVTFRCDPISEHNRLYWYRQTLGQGPEFLTYFQNEAQLEKSRLLSDRFSAERPKGSFSTLEIQRTEQGDSAMYLCASSSKQDGYTFGSGTRLTVV.